The clone carrying this TCR beta chain is a singleton in its sample. Original processing methods: Using reference gene primer amplification, nucleated cell counts were estimated. Measured with immunoSEQ multiplex PCR; TCRdb has only the in-frame clones, and not every one. The V and J calls and the clone size are those of that table, but D and trimming were determined from the DNA. The sample has about 360,000 clones, 83% seen once. This entry belongs to a study of blood T cell repertoires in COVID-19. Study overall: From the United States, Italy and Spain came samples of acute and convalescent COVID-19. Sample material is recorded as cDNA or gDNA derived from T cells, B-cell-depleted T cells, or PBMCs.

The CDR3 covers 14 residues. The germline CDR1 and CDR2 sequences are LGHDT and YNNKEL (reference sequence). V was cut by 0 bases and J by 4 bases, with 9 bases left in between. The sequence was obtained from a man in his thirties or forties with active or convalescent COVID-19. What was sequenced was peripheral blood. This sequence joins TRBV3-1 (or the pseudogene TRBV3-2) and TRBJ1-1; perhaps TRBD1 as D (6 bases). This CDR3 is CASSQEGQSTEAFF. CDR3 in DNA: TGTGCCAGCAGCCAAGAGGGACAAAGCACTGAAGCTTTCTTT.